The 22 T cell receptor beta chains given below trace back to one sample, sequenced in a study of blood T cell repertoires in COVID-19. Data came from immunoSEQ multiplex PCR; TCRdb stores just in-frame clones and leaves some out. The sample lists 30,000 to 50,000 clones, more than 80% occurring once. What was sequenced was peripheral blood. All receptors come from a man aged 55 to 70 with acute or convalescent COVID-19.

This clone was counted a single time. J is TRBJ1-6 and V is TRBV3-1 (or the pseudogene TRBV3-2), with 7 positions matching TRBD1. The CDR3 sequence is 15 residues long. Germline trimming cut 6 bases from V and 4 bases from J; bases unmatched to any gene: 6. The germline V gene has CDR1 LGHDT and CDR2 YNNKEL (reference sequence). The CDR3 region is CASRGQPSYNSPLHF. DNA of the CDR3: TGTGCCAGCAGGGGACAGCCGTCTTATAATTCACCCCTCCACTTT.

The chain joins TRBV5-1 to TRBJ1-1; D unclear. CDR3 size: 14 residues. Germline V gene lookup returns CDR1 SGHRS and CDR2 YFSETQ. The ends were cut back, 0 bases at V and 2 bases at J, with 8 bases in the middle. The CDR3 DNA reads TGCGCCAGCAGCTTGGCTACAGCAAACACTGAAGCTTTCTTT. It is translated as CASSLATANTEAFF.

This clone was recorded only once. The chain links TRBV14 to TRBJ1-1; 7 bases map to TRBD1. Trimming cost V 1 base and J 4 bases; bases outside gene matches: 6. CDR3 length: 15 residues. The germline V gene encodes CDR1 SGHDN and CDR2 FVKESK. The CDR3 region has the DNA TGTGCCAGCAGCCAAGCTGTAAACAGGGGCACTGAAGCTTTCTTT. Amino acid sequence: CASSQAVNRGTEAFF.

The chain is built from TRBV12-3 or TRBV12-4 and TRBJ2-1; the D is unclear. The CDR3 contains 13 residues. The V and J ends lost 5 bases and 15 bases respectively, with 20 bases between them. CDR3: CASSRSDTQVVFF. Here the CDR3 DNA reads TGTGCCAGCAGTCGCTCCGACACCCAGGTGGTGTTCTTC.

This clone was observed a handful of times. The J gene is TRBJ2-2, the V gene TRBV4-2; 8 nucleotides align to TRBD2. The CDR3 contains 14 residues. V lost 4 bases to trimming and J lost 6 bases; unmatched junction nucleotides: 4. Germline V gene sequence: CDR1 LGHNA, CDR2 YNFKEQ. The CDR3 DNA sequence: TGTGCCAGCAGCCTCAGCGGGAGCTCCGGGGAGCTGTTTTTT. Translation gives CASSLSGSSGELFF.

The V gene is TRBV6-1, the J gene TRBJ1-2; 9 positions match TRBD1. V dropped 5 bases and J dropped 7; count of bases not matched to a gene: 11. Germline lookup yields CDR1 MNHNS and CDR2 SASEGT. The CDR3 has 15 amino acids. The CDR3 spells CASSSQGQGRRGYTF. In nucleotides, the CDR3 is TGTGCCAGCAGTTCTCAAGGACAGGGGAGGCGTGGCTACACCTTC.

CDR3 DNA: TGTGCCAGCAGTGAAGCGGGTAGGGGTCTCGACGAGCAGTACTTC. Protein product: CASSEAGRGLDEQYF. The chain employs TRBV6-1 and TRBJ2-7; possibly TRBD1 for D (5 bases). The V end lost 0 bases, the J end lost 5 bases, and 14 bases lay between the germline ends. The CDR3 has 15 residues. CDR1 is MNHNS, CDR2 SASEGT, per germline.

The gene calls are TRBV28 and TRBJ1-1; TRBD1 might be the D (5 bases). CDR1 is MDHEN, CDR2 SYDVKM, per germline. The V and J ends lost 8 bases and 4 bases respectively, with 17 bases between them. The CDR3 covers 14 residues. The CDR3 spells CASQPGGTSTEAFF. The CDR3 DNA sequence: TGTGCCAGCCAACCGGGGGGGACCAGCACTGAAGCTTTCTTT.

The chain is built from TRBV4-3 and TRBJ2-2, with TRBD2 matching 7 bases. V lost 2 bases to trimming and J lost 7 bases; unmatched junction nucleotides: 10. The CDR3 totals 16 residues. The V gene's germline CDR1 is LGHNA and CDR2 YSLEER. The CDR3 loop is CASSQRLRGRDGELFF. The CDR3 region has the DNA TGCGCCAGCAGCCAAAGGCTGAGAGGGAGGGACGGGGAGCTGTTTTTT.

The chain employs TRBV11-3 and TRBJ2-3; TRBD2 is a possible D gene (6 bases). V lost 5 bases to trimming and J lost 7 bases, with 16 bases between them. This CDR3 has 14 amino acids. Germline V gives CDR1 SGHNT, CDR2 YENEEA. CDR3 in DNA: TGTGCCAGCAGCCCGGGACTCCTAGACCATACGCAGTATTTT. It translates to CASSPGLLDHTQYF.

This chain connects TRBV2 to TRBJ1-5, with 8 bases matching TRBD1. The CDR3 is 13 residues long. The germline V gene has CDR1 SNHLY and CDR2 FYNNEI. Trimming removed 7 bases from V and 7 bases from J; junction bases left unmatched: 6. The CDR3 spells CASNRGVDQPQHF. CDR3 DNA sequence: TGTGCCAGCAACAGGGGGGTAGACCAGCCCCAGCATTTT.

This sequence joins TRBV7-9 and TRBJ1-2; D is perhaps TRBD1 (6 bases). Germline lookup yields CDR1 SEHNR and CDR2 FQNEAQ (reference sequence). V was cut by 4 bases and J by 2 bases, with 17 bases left in between. This CDR3 has 16 amino acids. CDR3 amino acids: CASSSQYDRTNYGYTF. Written as DNA, the CDR3 is TGTGCCAGCAGCTCCCAATACGACAGGACCAACTATGGCTACACCTTC.

In the case of this clone: At one end the junction does not follow the germline gene, possibly because of a read error. The rearrangement joins TRBV7-2 to TRBJ2-4; 13 bases align to TRBD2. Germline loops: CDR1 SGHTA, CDR2 FQGNSA. The CDR3 is made up of 13 amino acids. CDR3 sequence reads: CASSPRTSGSRIF. The CDR3 DNA follows: TGTGCCAGCAGCCCCCGGACTAGCGGGAGCCGAATCTTC.

The V and J genes are TRBV5-1 and TRBJ2-5; perhaps TRBD2 as D (5 bases). V shed 4 bases and J shed 4 bases, with 14 bases lying between them. The CDR3 consists of 14 residues. Germline V lookup: CDR1 SGHRS, CDR2 YFSETQ. As DNA, the CDR3 is TGCGCCAGCAGCCGAATGCCGGGGTCAGAGACCCAGTACTTC. Translating gives CASSRMPGSETQYF.

V and J are TRBV6-5 and TRBJ2-2; 9 positions agree with TRBD2. Unmatched junction bases numbered 4, after V lost 7 bases and J lost 1 base. This CDR3 has 15 residues. Germline CDR1 reads MNHEY; CDR2 reads SVGAGI. The CDR3 loop is CASTLSGGNTGELFF. In DNA, the CDR3 is TGTGCCAGCACCCTTAGCGGGGGGAACACCGGGGAGCTGTTTTTT.

The chain links TRBV6-6 to TRBJ2-7, with 9 bases aligning to TRBD1. The V gene end was trimmed by 6 bases and the J gene end by 2 bases; junction bases not matched to a gene: 5. Germline lookup yields CDR1 MNHNY and CDR2 SVGAGI (reference sequence). The CDR3 has 14 amino acids. The CDR3 is CASSSGQGPYEQYF. The CDR3 DNA sequence: TGTGCCAGCAGCTCCGGACAGGGGCCCTACGAGCAGTACTTC.

This chain uses TRBV5-1 with TRBJ1-1; D gene ambiguous. Per the germline V gene, CDR1 is SGHRS and CDR2 is YFSETQ. Trimming removed 0 bases at V and 3 bases at J, with 12 bases between. This CDR3 contains 15 residues. The CDR3, as DNA: TGCGCCAGCAGCTTGGAAGCCAGGTGGGACACTGAAGCTTTCTTT. Translation gives CASSLEARWDTEAFF.

This clone has just one count. CDR3 sequence: CASSVTGQASQNYGYTF. The CDR3 nucleotides read TGTGCCAGTAGTGTGACGGGACAGGCATCTCAAAACTATGGCTACACCTTC. V is TRBV19 and J is TRBJ1-2; 8 bases match TRBD1. Germline trimming cut 5 bases from V and 2 bases from J; bases unmatched to any gene: 13. The CDR3 totals 17 residues. The germline V gene encodes CDR1 LNHDA and CDR2 SQIVND (reference sequence).

The chain links TRBV6-1 to TRBJ2-7; 8 nucleotides match TRBD2. J lost 0 bases, V lost 2 bases, and 12 bases had no gene match. Germline assignment: CDR1 MNHNS and CDR2 SASEGT. CDR3 size: 18 residues. DNA of the CDR3: TGTGCCAGCAGTGAAAGGATTTCCGGGGGGGGAACCTCCTACGAGCAGTACTTC. Protein sequence: CASSERISGGGTSYEQYF.

This chain uses TRBV5-1 with TRBJ2-3; tentative D call: TRBD2 (5 bases). Germline V gene data show CDR1 as SGHRS and CDR2 as YFSETQ. Trimming cost V 6 bases and J 0 bases, with 11 bases left between them. There are 14 residues in the CDR3. CDR3 residues: CASKTRPSTDTQYF. CDR3 sequence (DNA): TGCGCCAGCAAAACTAGACCAAGCACAGATACGCAGTATTTT.

This clone was seen just once. The genes are TRBV11-2 and TRBJ2-4; a weak D match, TRBD1 (5 bases). There are 15 residues in the CDR3. Germline CDR1 SGHAT, CDR2 FQNNGV. V lost 5 bases, J lost 7 bases, and 18 bases lay in between. CDR3 protein: CASSPRPDMGNIQYF. The DNA for the CDR3 is TGTGCCAGCAGCCCGAGGCCGGACATGGGGAACATTCAGTACTTC.

The chain recombines TRBV19 with TRBJ1-5; D perhaps matches TRBD1 (6 bases). V shed 6 bases and J shed 9 bases, with 15 bases lying between them. The length of the CDR3 is 13 residues. Germline CDR1 reads LNHDA; CDR2 reads SQIVND (reference sequence). The CDR3 sequence: CASSGGGERPQHF. CDR3 nucleotide sequence: TGTGCCAGTAGCGGCGGGGGCGAAAGGCCCCAGCATTTT. Full variable domain (rest looked up from reference TRBV19 and TRBJ1-5): DGGITQSPKYLFRKEGQNVTLSCEQNLNHDAMYWYRQDPGQGLRLIYYSQIVNDFQKGDIAEGYSVSREKKESFPLTVTSAQKNPTAFYLCASSGGGERPQHFGDGTRLSIL.